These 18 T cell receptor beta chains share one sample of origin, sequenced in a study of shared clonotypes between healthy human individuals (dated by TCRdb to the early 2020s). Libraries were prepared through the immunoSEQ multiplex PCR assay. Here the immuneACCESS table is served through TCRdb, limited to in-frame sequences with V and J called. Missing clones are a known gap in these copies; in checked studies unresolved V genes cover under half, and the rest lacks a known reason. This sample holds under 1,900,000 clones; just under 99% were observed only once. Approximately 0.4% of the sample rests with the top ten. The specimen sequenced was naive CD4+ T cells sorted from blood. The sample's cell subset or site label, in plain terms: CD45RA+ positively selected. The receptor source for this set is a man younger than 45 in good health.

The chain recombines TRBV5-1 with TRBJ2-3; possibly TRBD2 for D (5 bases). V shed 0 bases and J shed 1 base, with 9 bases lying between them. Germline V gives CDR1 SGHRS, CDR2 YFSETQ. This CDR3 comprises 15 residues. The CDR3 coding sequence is TGCGCCAGCAGCTTGGCCCAGCGGCGCACAGATACGCAGTATTTT. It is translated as CASSLAQRRTDTQYF.

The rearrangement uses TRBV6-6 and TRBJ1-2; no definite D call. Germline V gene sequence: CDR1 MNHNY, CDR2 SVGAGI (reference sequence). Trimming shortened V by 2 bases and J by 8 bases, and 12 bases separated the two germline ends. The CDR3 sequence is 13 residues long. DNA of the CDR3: TGTGCCAGCAGTTACGTGGGCTCGCGCGGCTACACCTTC. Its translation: CASSYVGSRGYTF.

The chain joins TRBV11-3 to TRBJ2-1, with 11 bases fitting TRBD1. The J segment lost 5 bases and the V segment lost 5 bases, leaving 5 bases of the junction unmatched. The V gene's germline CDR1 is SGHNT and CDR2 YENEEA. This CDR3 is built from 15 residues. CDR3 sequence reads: CASSLGQGDHNEQFF. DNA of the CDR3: TGTGCCAGCAGCCTGGGACAGGGGGACCACAATGAGCAGTTCTTC.

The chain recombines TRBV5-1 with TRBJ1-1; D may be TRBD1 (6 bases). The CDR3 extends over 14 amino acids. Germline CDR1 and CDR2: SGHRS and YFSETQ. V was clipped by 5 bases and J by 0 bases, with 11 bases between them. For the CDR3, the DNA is TGCGCCAGCAGAAGGGACAACTTGAACACTGAAGCTTTCTTT. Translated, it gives CASRRDNLNTEAFF. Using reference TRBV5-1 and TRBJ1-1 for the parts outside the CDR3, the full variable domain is KAGVTQTPRYLIKTRGQQVTLSCSPISGHRSVSWYQQTPGQGLQFLFEYFSETQRNKGNFPGRFSGRQFSNSRSEMNVSTLELGDSALYLCASRRDNLNTEAFFGQGTRLTVV.

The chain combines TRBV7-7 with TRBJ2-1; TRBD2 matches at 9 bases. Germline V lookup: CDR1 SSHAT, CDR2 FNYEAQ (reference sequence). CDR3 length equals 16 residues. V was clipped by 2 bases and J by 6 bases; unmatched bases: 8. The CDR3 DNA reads TGTGCCAGCAGCTTATCCTTAGCGGGAGCGACCAATGAGCAGTTCTTC. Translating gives CASSLSLAGATNEQFF.

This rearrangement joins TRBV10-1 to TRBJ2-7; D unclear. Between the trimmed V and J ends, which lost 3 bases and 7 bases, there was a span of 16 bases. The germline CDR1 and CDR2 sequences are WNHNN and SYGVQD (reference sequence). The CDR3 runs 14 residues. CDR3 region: CASSDGSGSWEQYF. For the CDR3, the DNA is TGCGCCAGCAGTGACGGTTCAGGTTCGTGGGAGCAGTACTTC.

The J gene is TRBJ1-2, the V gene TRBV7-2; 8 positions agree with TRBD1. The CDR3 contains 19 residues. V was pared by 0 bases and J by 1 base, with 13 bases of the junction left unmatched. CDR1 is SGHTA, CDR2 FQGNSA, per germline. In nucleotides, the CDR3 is TGTGCCAGCAGCTTAGCAGGGTCTGGACAGGGAGGGGTTAACTATGGCTACACCTTC. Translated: CASSLAGSGQGGVNYGYTF.

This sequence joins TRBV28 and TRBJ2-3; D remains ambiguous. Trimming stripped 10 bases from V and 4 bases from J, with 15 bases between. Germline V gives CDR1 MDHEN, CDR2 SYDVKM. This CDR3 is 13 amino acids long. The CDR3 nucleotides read TGTGCCACCGATCCTGGAGACGCAGATACGCAGTATTTT. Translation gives CATDPGDADTQYF.

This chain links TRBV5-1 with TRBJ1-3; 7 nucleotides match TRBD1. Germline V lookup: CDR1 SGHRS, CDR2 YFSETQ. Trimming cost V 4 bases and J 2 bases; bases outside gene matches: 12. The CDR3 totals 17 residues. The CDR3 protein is CASSPLAVGQAGNTIYF. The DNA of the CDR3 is TGCGCCAGCAGCCCTCTAGCTGTCGGACAGGCTGGAAACACCATATATTTT.

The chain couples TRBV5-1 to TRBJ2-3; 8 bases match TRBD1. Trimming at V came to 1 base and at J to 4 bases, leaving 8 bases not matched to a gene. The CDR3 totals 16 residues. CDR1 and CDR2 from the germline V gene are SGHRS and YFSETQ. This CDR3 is CASSLTSGQGSDTQYF. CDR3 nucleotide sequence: TGCGCCAGCAGCTTGACATCAGGACAGGGCTCAGATACGCAGTATTTT.

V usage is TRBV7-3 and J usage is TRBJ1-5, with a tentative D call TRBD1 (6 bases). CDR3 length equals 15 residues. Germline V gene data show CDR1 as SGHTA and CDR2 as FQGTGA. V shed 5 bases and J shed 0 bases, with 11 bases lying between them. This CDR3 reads CASSPLDSSNQPQHF. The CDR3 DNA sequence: TGTGCCAGCAGCCCGCTGGACAGTAGCAATCAGCCCCAGCATTTT.

The CDR3 loop reads CASSYRGNPNTEAFF. The CDR3 DNA follows: TGTGCCAGCAGTTATCGGGGAAACCCGAACACTGAAGCTTTCTTT. V and J are TRBV6-5 and TRBJ1-1, with D hard to call. V was clipped by 3 bases and J by 1 base, with 12 bases between them. Germline V gene data show CDR1 as MNHEY and CDR2 as SVGAGI. The length of the CDR3 is 15 residues.

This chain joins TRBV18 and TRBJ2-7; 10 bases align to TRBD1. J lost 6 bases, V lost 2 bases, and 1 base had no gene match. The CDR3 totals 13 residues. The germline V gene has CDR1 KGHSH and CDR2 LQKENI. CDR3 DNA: TGTGCCAGCTCACCAGGGACAGGGGTCGAGCAGTACTTC. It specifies CASSPGTGVEQYF. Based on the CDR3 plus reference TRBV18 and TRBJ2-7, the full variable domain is NAGVMQNPRHLVRRRGQEARLRCSPMKGHSHVYWYRQLPEEGLKFMVYLQKENIIDESGMPKERFSAEFPKEGPSILRIQQVVRGDSAAYFCASSPGTGVEQYFGPGTRLTVT.

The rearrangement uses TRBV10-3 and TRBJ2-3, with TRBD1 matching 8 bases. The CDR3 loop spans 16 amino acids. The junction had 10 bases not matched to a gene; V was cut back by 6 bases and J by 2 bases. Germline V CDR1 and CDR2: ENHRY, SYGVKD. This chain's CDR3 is CAISRRSGGVTDTQYF. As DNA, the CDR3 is TGTGCCATCAGCCGCCGGTCAGGGGGCGTCACAGATACGCAGTATTTT.

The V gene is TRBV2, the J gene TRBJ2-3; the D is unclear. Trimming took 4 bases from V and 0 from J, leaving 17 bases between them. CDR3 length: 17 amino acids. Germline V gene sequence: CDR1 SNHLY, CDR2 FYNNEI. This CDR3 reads CASSGPHSPYSTDTQYF. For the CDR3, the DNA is TGTGCCAGCAGTGGCCCCCACAGCCCGTACAGCACAGATACGCAGTATTTT.

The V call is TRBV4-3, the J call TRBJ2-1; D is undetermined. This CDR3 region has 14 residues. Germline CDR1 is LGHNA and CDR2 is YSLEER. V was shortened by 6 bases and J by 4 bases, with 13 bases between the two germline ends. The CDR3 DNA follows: TGCGCCAGCAGTCTCAGACAAAAGTACAATGAGCAGTTCTTC. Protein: CASSLRQKYNEQFF.

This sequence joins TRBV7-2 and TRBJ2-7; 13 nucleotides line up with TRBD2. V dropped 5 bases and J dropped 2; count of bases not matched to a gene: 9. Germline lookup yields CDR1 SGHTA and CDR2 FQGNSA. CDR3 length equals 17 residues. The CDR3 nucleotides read TGTGCCAGCAGCCCTAGGACTAGCGGGAGCCGTACCTACGAGCAGTACTTC. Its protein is CASSPRTSGSRTYEQYF.

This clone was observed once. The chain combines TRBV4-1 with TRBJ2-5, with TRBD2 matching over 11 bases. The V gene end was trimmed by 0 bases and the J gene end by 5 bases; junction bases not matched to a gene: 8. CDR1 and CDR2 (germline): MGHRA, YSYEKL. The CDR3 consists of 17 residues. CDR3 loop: CASSQDPIAGGGETQYF. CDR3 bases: TGCGCCAGCAGCCAAGACCCCATAGCGGGAGGGGGGGAGACCCAGTACTTC.